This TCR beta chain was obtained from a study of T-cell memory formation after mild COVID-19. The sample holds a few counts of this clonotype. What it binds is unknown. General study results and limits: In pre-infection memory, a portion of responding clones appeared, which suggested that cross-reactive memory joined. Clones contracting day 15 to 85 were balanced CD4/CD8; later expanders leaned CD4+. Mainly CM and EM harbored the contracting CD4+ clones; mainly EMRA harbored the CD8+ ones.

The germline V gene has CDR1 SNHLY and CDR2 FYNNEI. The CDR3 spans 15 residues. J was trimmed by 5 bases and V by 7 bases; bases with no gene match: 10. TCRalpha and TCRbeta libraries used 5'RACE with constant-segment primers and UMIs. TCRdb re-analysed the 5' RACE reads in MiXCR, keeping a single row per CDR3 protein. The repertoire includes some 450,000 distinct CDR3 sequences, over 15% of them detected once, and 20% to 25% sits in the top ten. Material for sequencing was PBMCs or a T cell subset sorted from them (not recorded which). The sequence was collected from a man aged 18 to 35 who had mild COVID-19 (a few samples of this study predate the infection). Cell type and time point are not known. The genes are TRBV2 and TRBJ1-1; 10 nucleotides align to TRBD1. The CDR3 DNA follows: TGTGCCAGCACCCAAGAGGGACAGGGGCAAACTGAAGCTTTCTTT. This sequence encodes CASTQEGQGQTEAFF.